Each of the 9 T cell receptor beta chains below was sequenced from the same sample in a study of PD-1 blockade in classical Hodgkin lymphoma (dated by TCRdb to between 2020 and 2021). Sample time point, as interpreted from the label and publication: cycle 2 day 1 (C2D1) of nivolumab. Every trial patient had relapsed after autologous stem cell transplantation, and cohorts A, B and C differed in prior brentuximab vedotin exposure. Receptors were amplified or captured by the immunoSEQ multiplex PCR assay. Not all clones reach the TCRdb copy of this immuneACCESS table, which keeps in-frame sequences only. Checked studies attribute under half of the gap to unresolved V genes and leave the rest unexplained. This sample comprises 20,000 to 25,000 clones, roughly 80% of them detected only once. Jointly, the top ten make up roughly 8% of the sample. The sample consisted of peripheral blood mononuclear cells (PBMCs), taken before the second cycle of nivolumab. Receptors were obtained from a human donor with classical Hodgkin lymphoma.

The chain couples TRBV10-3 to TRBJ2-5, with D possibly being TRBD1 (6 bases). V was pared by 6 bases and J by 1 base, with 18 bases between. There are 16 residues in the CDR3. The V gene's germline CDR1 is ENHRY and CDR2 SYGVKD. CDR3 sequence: CAIRGADTFGQETQYF. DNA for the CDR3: TGTGCCATCAGGGGGGCTGATACGTTTGGCCAAGAGACCCAGTACTTC.

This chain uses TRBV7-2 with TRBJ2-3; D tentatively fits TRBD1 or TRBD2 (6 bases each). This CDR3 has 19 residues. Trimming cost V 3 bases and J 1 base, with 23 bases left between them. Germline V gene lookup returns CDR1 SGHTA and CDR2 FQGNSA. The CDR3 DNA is TGTGCCAGCAGCTTCGTGGGGGGACAATTTCTTTCCGGCACAGATACGCAGTATTTT. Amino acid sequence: CASSFVGGQFLSGTDTQYF.

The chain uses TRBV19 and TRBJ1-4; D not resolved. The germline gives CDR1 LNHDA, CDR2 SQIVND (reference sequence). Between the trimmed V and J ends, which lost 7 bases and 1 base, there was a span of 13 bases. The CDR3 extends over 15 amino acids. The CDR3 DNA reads TGTGCCAGTACCCCCCTTGGGAGAACTAATGAAAAACTGTTTTTT. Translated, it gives CASTPLGRTNEKLFF.

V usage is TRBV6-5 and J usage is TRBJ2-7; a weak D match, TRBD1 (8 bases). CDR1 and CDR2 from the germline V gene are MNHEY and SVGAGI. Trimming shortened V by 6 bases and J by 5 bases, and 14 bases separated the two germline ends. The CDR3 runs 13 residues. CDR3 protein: CASRRTGRDEQYF. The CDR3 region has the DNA TGTGCCAGCAGAAGGACAGGGAGGGACGAGCAGTACTTC.

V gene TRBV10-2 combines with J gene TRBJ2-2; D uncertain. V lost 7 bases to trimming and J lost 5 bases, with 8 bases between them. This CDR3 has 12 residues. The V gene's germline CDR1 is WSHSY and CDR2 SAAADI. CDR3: CASKSSTGELFF. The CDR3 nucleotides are TGCGCCAGCAAGTCGAGTACCGGGGAGCTGTTTTTT.

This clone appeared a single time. Here the CDR3 reads CASSLRGQGYGYTF. For the CDR3, the DNA is TGTGCCAGCAGCTTACGGGGACAGGGCTATGGCTACACCTTC. This chain links TRBV5-4 with TRBJ1-2; TRBD1 agrees at 9 bases. Germline assignment: CDR1 SGHNT and CDR2 YYREEE (reference sequence). The trim removed 2 bases at V and 4 bases at J, leaving 3 bases unmatched. The CDR3 is 14 amino acids.

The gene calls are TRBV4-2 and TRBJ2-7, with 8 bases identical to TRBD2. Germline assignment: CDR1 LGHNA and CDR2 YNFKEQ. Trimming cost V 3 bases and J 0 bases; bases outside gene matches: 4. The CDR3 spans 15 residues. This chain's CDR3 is CASSHYSGDSYEQYF. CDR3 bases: TGTGCCAGCAGCCATTATAGCGGGGACTCCTACGAGCAGTACTTC.

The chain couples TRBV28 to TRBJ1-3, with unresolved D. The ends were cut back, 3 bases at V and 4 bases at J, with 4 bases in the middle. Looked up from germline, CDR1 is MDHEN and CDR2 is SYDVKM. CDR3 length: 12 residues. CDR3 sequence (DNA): TGTGCCAGCAGTTTGAGCGGAAACACCATATATTTT. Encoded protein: CASSLSGNTIYF.

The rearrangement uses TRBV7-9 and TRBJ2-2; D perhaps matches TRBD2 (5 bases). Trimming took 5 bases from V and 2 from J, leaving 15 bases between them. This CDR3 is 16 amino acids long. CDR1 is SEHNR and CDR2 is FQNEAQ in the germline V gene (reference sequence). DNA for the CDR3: TGTGCCAGCAGCCCCCCCATAGCGCCTAACACCGGGGAGCTGTTTTTT. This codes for CASSPPIAPNTGELFF.